A selection of T cell receptor beta chains follows, all from one sample in a study of CD8+ T cells in alopecia areata. Using immunoSEQ multiplex PCR, the repertoire was profiled, and TCRdb retains in-frame clones only, with some absent. The table includes about 180,000 clones, approximately 50% detected once. Sequenced here: CD8+ T cells sorted from blood, sampled around week 54, from a patient treated with tofacitinib. The receptors here all came from a human donor with alopecia areata. Both conserved end residues are part of each CDR3. Fields, in order: J gene, clone size, D gene, V gene, CDR3 DNA, CDR3 protein. A D gene is named only where the DNA matches it firmly. The size field is filled for only some rows; it gives once, few, many or a size class.

J gene: TRBJ1-5; clone size: few; D gene: .; V gene: TRBV4-1; CDR3 DNA: TGCGCCAGCAGCCAAGATCGGGCCAGCTCCAACAATCAGCCCCAGCATTTT; CDR3 protein: CASSQDRASSNNQPQHF
J gene: TRBJ2-5; clone size: .; D gene: TRBD2; V gene: TRBV7-7; CDR3 DNA: TGTGCTAGCAGGCCCTCGGGGGGGCAGACCCAGTACTTC; CDR3 protein: CASRPSGGQTQYF
J gene: TRBJ2-7; clone size: .; D gene: .; V gene: TRBV6-5; CDR3 DNA: TGTGCCAGCAGCATAGGCAGGGTGGTGGGCGAGCAGTACTTC; CDR3 protein: CASSIGRVVGEQYF
J gene: TRBJ2-7; clone size: few; D gene: .; V gene: TRBV29-1; CDR3 DNA: TGCAGCGTGACAGAGCCCCAGGCTTACGAGCAGTACTTC; CDR3 protein: CSVTEPQAYEQYF
J gene: TRBJ1-1; clone size: .; D gene: .; V gene: TRBV5-6; CDR3 DNA: TGTGCCAGCAGCTATAACAGAGAAGCTTTCTTT; CDR3 protein: CASSYNREAFF
J gene: TRBJ1-5; clone size: .; D gene: .; V gene: TRBV25-1; CDR3 DNA: TGTGCCAGCAGTGAATACGAGGTCAATCAGCCCCAGCATTTT; CDR3 protein: CASSEYEVNQPQHF
J gene: TRBJ2-1; clone size: .; D gene: .; V gene: TRBV7-9; CDR3 DNA: TGTGCCAGCAGCTCGACAGACAAGGGCCCATTTAGGAAGCAGTTCTTC; CDR3 protein: CASSSTDKGPFRKQFF
J gene: TRBJ2-7; clone size: .; D gene: TRBD1; V gene: TRBV6-1; CDR3 DNA: TGTGCCAGCAGTGAAGTAGGACAGGGGGCCTACGAGCAGTACTTC; CDR3 protein: CASSEVGQGAYEQYF
J gene: TRBJ2-1; clone size: .; D gene: TRBD1; V gene: TRBV14; CDR3 DNA: TGTGCCAGCAGCCCGACAGGGGGGAAGTACAATGAGCAGTTCTTC; CDR3 protein: CASSPTGGKYNEQFF
J gene: TRBJ1-2; clone size: few; D gene: .; V gene: TRBV5-1; CDR3 DNA: TGCGCCAGCTTAACGTGGGCTCAAGCTAACTATGGCTACACCTTC; CDR3 protein: CASLTWAQANYGYTF
J gene: TRBJ2-2; clone size: .; D gene: .; V gene: TRBV2; CDR3 DNA: TGTGCCAGTGAGCCGAACACCGGGGAGCTGTTTTTT; CDR3 protein: CASEPNTGELFF
J gene: TRBJ1-5; clone size: few; D gene: .; V gene: TRBV19; CDR3 DNA: TGTGCCAGTAGACCCCCGAGTGGCAATCAGCCCCAGCATTTT; CDR3 protein: CASRPPSGNQPQHF
J gene: TRBJ2-5; clone size: few; D gene: .; V gene: TRBV29-1; CDR3 DNA: TGCAGCGTTGGTGTGTTGGAGACCCAGTACTTC; CDR3 protein: CSVGVLETQYF
J gene: TRBJ2-7; clone size: few; D gene: .; V gene: TRBV29-1; CDR3 DNA: TGCAGCGTTGATATCGCTGCGGTTGAGACAGGCTCCTACGAGCAGTACTTC; CDR3 protein: CSVDIAAVETGSYEQYF
J gene: TRBJ1-5; clone size: .; D gene: .; V gene: TRBV25-1; CDR3 DNA: TGTGCCAGCTCCGGGCCGTGGAGCAATCAGCCCCAGCATTTT; CDR3 protein: CASSGPWSNQPQHF
J gene: TRBJ1-2; clone size: .; D gene: .; V gene: TRBV27; CDR3 DNA: TGTGCCAGCAGTTTCTCGCAGGGTAACTATGGCTACACCTTC; CDR3 protein: CASSFSQGNYGYTF
J gene: TRBJ2-1; clone size: once; D gene: .; V gene: TRBV29-1; CDR3 DNA: TGCAGCGTCGCTCCTAGCGAGGGCTACAATGAGCAGTTCTTC; CDR3 protein: CSVAPSEGYNEQFF
J gene: TRBJ1-1; clone size: .; D gene: TRBD1; V gene: TRBV27; CDR3 DNA: TGTGCCAGCACCCTGACAGGGGGGAACACTGAAGCTTTCTTT; CDR3 protein: CASTLTGGNTEAFF
J gene: TRBJ2-7; clone size: few; D gene: .; V gene: TRBV11-2; CDR3 DNA: TGTGCCAGCAGCCCAGGACGGAACTCCTACGAGCAGTACTTC; CDR3 protein: CASSPGRNSYEQYF
J gene: TRBJ1-5; clone size: few; D gene: .; V gene: TRBV6-6; CDR3 DNA: TGTGCCAGCAGCAATCAGCCCCAGCATTTT; CDR3 protein: CASSNQPQHF
J gene: TRBJ2-7; clone size: .; D gene: .; V gene: TRBV20-1; CDR3 DNA: TGCAGTGCTACCCCCTCCTACGAGCAGTACTTC; CDR3 protein: CSATPSYEQYF
J gene: TRBJ2-7; clone size: .; D gene: .; V gene: TRBV25-1; CDR3 DNA: TGTGCCAGCAGCCGGAACAACGAGCAGTACTTC; CDR3 protein: CASSRNNEQYF
J gene: TRBJ2-3; clone size: few; D gene: .; V gene: TRBV5-4; CDR3 DNA: TGTGCCAGCAGCTTGCCCAACGTGGCAGATACGCAGTATTTT; CDR3 protein: CASSLPNVADTQYF
J gene: TRBJ2-7; clone size: .; D gene: .; V gene: TRBV6-5; CDR3 DNA: TGTGCCAGCACCTCGAGAAAGGGCTACGAGCAGTACTTC; CDR3 protein: CASTSRKGYEQYF
J gene: TRBJ2-6; clone size: few; D gene: TRBD1; V gene: TRBV15; CDR3 DNA: TGTGCCACCAGCAGAGAGGGACAGGGGACTGGGGCCAACGTCCTGACTTTC; CDR3 protein: CATSREGQGTGANVLTF
J gene: TRBJ2-1; clone size: .; D gene: TRBD1; V gene: TRBV5-1; CDR3 DNA: TGCGCCAGCAGCTCTCCGGACAGGGGGGACGATGAGCAGTTCTTC; CDR3 protein: CASSSPDRGDDEQFF
J gene: TRBJ1-2; clone size: .; D gene: TRBD1; V gene: TRBV4-1; CDR3 DNA: TGCGCCAGCAGCCAAGTGGGGACAGGGGAAGGCTACACCTTC; CDR3 protein: CASSQVGTGEGYTF
J gene: TRBJ2-3; clone size: .; D gene: TRBD2; V gene: TRBV5-1; CDR3 DNA: TGCGCCAGCAGCAACAAAGGACTAGACTTCACAGATACGCAGTATTTT; CDR3 protein: CASSNKGLDFTDTQYF
J gene: TRBJ2-5; clone size: .; D gene: .; V gene: TRBV7-7; CDR3 DNA: TGTGCTAGCAGCTCCAGTCCAGGGGAAGAGACCCAGTACTTC; CDR3 protein: CASSSSPGEETQYF
J gene: TRBJ2-3; clone size: .; D gene: .; V gene: TRBV7-2; CDR3 DNA: TGTGCCAGCAGCTTAGCGGGGGCTAGCACAGATACGCAGTATTTT; CDR3 protein: CASSLAGASTDTQYF
J gene: TRBJ1-1; clone size: few; D gene: .; V gene: TRBV27; CDR3 DNA: TGTGCCAGCAGTGGGCCGACGGCCGAAGCTTTCTTT; CDR3 protein: CASSGPTAEAFF